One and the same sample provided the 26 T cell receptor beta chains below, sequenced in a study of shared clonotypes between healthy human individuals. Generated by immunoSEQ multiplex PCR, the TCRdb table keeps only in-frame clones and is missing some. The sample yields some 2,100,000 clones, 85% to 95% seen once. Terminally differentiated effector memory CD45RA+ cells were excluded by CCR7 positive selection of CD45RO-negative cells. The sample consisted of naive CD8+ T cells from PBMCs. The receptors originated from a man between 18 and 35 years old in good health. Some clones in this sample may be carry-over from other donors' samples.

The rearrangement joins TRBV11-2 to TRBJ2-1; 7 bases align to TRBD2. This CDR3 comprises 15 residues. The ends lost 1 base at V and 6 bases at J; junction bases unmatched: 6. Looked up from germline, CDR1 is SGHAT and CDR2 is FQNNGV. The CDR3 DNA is TGTGCCAGCAGCTTAGTAACTGCTAGCGGCAATGAGCAGTTCTTC. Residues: CASSLVTASGNEQFF.

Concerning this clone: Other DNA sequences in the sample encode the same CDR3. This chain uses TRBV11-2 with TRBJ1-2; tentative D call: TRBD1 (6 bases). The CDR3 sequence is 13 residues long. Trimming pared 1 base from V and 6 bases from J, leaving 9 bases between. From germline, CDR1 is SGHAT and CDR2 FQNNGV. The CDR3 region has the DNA TGTGCCAGCAGCTTAGGAGGGGGGAATGGCTACACCTTC. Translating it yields CASSLGGGNGYTF.

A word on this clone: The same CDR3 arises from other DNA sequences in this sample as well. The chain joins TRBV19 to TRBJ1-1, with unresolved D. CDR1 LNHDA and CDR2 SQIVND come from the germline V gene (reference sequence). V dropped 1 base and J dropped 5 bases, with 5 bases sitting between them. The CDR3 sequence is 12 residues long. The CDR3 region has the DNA TGTGCCAGTAGTATAGCGGGAACTGAAGCTTTCTTT. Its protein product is CASSIAGTEAFF.

For the CDR3, the DNA is TGTGCCAGCAGCCTCAATACAGGGGGCGACGAGCAGTACTTC. Translating it yields CASSLNTGGDEQYF. V gene TRBV27 combines with J gene TRBJ2-7; 9 nucleotides agree with TRBD1. The CDR3 covers 14 residues. J lost 5 bases, V lost 6 bases, and 8 bases had no gene match. From germline, CDR1 is MNHEY and CDR2 SMNVEV (reference sequence).

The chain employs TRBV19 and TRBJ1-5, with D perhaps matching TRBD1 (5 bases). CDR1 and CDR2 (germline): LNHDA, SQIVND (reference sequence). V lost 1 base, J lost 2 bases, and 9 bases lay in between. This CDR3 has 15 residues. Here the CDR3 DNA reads TGTGCCAGTAGTATAGGACGGGACGGCAATCAGCCCCAGCATTTT. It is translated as CASSIGRDGNQPQHF.

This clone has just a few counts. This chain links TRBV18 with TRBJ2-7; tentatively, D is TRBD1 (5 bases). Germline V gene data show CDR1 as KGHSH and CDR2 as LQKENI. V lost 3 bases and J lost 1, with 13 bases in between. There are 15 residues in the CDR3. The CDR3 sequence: CASSPGSQGSYEQYF. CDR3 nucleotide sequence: TGTGCCAGCTCACCGGGGTCCCAGGGATCCTACGAGCAGTACTTC. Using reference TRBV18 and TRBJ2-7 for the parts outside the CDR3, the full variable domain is NAGVMQNPRHLVRRRGQEARLRCSPMKGHSHVYWYRQLPEEGLKFMVYLQKENIIDESGMPKERFSAEFPKEGPSILRIQQVVRGDSAAYFCASSPGSQGSYEQYFGPGTRLTVT.

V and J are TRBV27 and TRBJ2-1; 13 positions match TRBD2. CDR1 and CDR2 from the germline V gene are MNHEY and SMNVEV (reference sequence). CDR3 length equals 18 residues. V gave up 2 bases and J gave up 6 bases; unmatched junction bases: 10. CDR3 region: CASSLNYGLAGVSNEQFF. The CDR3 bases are TGTGCCAGCAGTTTAAATTACGGACTAGCGGGAGTATCCAATGAGCAGTTCTTC.

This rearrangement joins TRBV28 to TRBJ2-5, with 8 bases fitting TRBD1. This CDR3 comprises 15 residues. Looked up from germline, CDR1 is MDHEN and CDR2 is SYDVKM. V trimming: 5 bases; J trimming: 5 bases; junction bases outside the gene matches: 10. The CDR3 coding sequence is TGTGCCAGCAGTCGATTGGACAGGGCATGGGAGACCCAGTACTTC. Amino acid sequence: CASSRLDRAWETQYF.

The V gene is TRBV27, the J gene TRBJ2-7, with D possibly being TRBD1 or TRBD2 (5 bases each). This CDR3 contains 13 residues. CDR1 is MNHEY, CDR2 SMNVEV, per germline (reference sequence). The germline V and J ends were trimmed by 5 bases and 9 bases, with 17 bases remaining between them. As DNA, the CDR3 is TGTGCCAGCAGTCCACGACAGAACAGCGGGCAGTACTTC. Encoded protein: CASSPRQNSGQYF.

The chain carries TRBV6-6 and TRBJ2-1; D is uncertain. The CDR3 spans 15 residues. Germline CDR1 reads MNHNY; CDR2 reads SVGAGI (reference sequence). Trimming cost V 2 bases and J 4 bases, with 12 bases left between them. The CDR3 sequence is CASSYGLVPYNEQFF. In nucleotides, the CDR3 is TGTGCCAGCAGTTACGGGTTGGTCCCTTACAATGAGCAGTTCTTC.

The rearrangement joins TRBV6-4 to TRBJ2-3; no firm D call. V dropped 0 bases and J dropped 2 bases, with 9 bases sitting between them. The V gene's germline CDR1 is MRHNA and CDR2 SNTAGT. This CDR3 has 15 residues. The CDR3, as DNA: TGTGCCAGCAGTGACTCTTGGGTTCACACAGATACGCAGTATTTT. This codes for CASSDSWVHTDTQYF.

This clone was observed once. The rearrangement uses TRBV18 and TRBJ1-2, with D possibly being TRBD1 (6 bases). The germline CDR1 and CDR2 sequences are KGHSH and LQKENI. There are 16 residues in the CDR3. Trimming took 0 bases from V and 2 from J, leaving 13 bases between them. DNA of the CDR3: TGTGCCAGCTCACCACCGCCTCTGAGGGGGAACTATGGCTACACCTTC. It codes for CASSPPPLRGNYGYTF.

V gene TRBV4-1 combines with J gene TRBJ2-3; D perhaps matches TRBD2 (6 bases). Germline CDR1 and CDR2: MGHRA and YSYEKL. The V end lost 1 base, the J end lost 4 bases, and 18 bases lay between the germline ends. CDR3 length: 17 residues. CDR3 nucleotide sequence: TGCGCCAGCAGCCAAGGTCAGGAGGGGAGGAGGGCAGATACGCAGTATTTT. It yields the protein CASSQGQEGRRADTQYF.

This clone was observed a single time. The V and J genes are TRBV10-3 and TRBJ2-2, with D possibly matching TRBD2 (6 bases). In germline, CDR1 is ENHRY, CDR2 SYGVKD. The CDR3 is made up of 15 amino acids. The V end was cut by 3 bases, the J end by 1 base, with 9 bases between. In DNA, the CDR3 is TGTGCCATCAGTGATCCTAGCGAGAACACCGGGGAGCTGTTTTTT. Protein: CAISDPSENTGELFF.

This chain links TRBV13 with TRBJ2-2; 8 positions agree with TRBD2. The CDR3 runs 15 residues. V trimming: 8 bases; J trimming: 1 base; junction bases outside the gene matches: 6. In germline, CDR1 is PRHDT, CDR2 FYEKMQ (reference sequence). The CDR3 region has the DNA TGTGCCAGCCGGGGGGGCCTAGTGAACACCGGGGAGCTGTTTTTT. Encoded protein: CASRGGLVNTGELFF.

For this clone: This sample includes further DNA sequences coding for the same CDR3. The CDR3 reads CASSVGGNEQYF. DNA of the CDR3: TGTGCCAGCAGCGTGGGCGGAAACGAGCAGTACTTC. The chain links TRBV9 to TRBJ2-7; D is unresolved. From germline, CDR1 is SGDLS and CDR2 YYNGEE. The CDR3 is 12 amino acids. The V end lost 2 bases, the J end lost 5 bases, and 8 bases lay between the germline ends.

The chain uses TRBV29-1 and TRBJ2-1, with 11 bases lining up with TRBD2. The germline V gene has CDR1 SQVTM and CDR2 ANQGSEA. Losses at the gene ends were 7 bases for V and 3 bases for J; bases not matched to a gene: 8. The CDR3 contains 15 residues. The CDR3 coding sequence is TGCAGCGCCGGTGCCGGGACTAGCGGCTACAATGAGCAGTTCTTC. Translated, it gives CSAGAGTSGYNEQFF.

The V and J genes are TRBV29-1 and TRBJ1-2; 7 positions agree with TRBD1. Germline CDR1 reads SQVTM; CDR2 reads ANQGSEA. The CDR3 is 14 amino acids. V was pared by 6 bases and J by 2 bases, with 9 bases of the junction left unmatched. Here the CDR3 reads CSVRWDSVNYGYTF. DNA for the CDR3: TGCAGCGTCCGATGGGACAGTGTCAACTATGGCTACACCTTC.

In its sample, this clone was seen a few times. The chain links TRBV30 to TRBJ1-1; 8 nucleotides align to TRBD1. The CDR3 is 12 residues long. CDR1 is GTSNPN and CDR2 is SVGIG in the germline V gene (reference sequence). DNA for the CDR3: TGTGCTCAGGGGGCTGAGGGCACTGAAGCTTTCTTT. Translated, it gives CAQGAEGTEAFF.

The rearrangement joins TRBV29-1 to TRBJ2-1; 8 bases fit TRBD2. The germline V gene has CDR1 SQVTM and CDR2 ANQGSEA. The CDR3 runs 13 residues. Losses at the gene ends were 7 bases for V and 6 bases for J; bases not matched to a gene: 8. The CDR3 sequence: CSGTREVSNEQFF. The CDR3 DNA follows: TGCAGCGGAACGCGGGAGGTGAGCAATGAGCAGTTCTTC.

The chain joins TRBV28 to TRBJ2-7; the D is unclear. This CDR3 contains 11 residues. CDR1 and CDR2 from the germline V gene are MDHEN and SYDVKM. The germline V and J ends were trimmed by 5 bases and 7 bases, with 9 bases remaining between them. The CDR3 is CASSRPWEQYF. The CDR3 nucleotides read TGTGCCAGCAGTAGGCCCTGGGAGCAGTACTTC.

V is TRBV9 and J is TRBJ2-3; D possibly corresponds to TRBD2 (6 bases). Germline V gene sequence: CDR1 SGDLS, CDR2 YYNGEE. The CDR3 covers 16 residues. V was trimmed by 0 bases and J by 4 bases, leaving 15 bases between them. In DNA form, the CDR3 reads TGTGCCAGCAGCGTAGGCCGGGGTTGGGAGGCAGATACGCAGTATTTT. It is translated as CASSVGRGWEADTQYF.

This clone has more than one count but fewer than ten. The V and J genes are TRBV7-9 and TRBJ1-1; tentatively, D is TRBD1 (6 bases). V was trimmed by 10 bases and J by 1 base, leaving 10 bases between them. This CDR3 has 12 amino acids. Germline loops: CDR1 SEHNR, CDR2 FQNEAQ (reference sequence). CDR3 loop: CAIGQPNTEAFF. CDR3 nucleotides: TGTGCCATAGGACAGCCGAACACTGAAGCTTTCTTT. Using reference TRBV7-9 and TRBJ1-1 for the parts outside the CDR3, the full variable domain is DTGVSQNPRHKITKRGQNVTFRCDPISEHNRLYWYRQTLGQGPEFLTYFQNEAQLEKSRLLSDRFSAERPKGSFSTLEIQRTEQGDSAMYLCAIGQPNTEAFFGQGTRLTVV.

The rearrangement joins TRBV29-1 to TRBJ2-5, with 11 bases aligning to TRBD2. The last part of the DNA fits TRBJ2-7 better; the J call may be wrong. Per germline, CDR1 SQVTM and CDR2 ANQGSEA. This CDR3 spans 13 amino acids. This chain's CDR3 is CSVLAGGFNEQYF. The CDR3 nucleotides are TGCAGCGTCTTAGCGGGAGGGTTTAACGAGCAGTACTTC.

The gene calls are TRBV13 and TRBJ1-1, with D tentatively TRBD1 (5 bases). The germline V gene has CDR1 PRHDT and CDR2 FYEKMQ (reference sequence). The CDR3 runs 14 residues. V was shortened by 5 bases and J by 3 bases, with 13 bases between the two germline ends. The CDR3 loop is CASSHSVGDTEAFF. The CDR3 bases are TGTGCCAGCAGCCACAGTGTGGGGGACACTGAAGCTTTCTTT.

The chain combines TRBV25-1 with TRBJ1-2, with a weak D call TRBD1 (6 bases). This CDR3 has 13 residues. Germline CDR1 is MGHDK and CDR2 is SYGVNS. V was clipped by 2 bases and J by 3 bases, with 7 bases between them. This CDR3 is CASSETGHYGYTF. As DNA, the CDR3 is TGTGCCAGCAGTGAAACAGGGCACTATGGCTACACCTTC.